This is a list of T cell receptor beta chains from one sample in a study of response to subunit inactivated influenza vaccine. In TCRdb, the RT-PCR reads were re-called with MiXCR into one record per CDR3 protein. In the table there are roughly 630,000 distinct CDR3 sequences, around 15% of which are singletons. Here the sequenced sample was PBMCs from blood, taken approximately 15 days before vaccination. These TCRs come from a man aged 45-65 years who received an inactivated influenza vaccine. CDR3s include the opening cysteine and the closing phenylalanine or tryptophan.

V gene,CDR3 protein
TRBV7-8,CASSLAGTPPTGEQYF
TRBV4-3,CASSQESGTGGLDTQYF
TRBV11-2,CASSFISGGIGELFF
TRBV6-1,CASSTATGGEQFF
TRBV5-1,CASSLARQGSNEQFF
TRBV10-3,CAIGTSMGNEQFF
TRBV3-1,CASSQARRDMSGYTF
TRBV7-2,CASSFAGRHPGEQYF
TRBV6-2/TRBV6-3,CASSGTGDKQYF
TRBV3-1,CASAADNSGNTIYF
TRBV4-3,CASSYYLGGYGYTF
TRBV20-1,CSASTGVPRNIQYF
TRBV5-1,CASSPGIGNTIYF
TRBV25-1,CASGSSGGETQYF
TRBV6-5,CASSNDRVRPEAFF
TRBV29-1,CSAGQGRDYNYGYTF
TRBV28,CAAQGRGQPQHF
TRBV7-2,CASSYSGTTSYNEQFF
TRBV29-1,CSVQTGGAPLYEQYF
TRBV3-1,CASSQIRTSGKETQYF
TRBV6-2/TRBV6-3,CASSLPLAGENTGELFF
TRBV10-3,CAITLRADYGYTF
TRBV29-1,CSVDTGLAGTNYEQYF
TRBV10-3,CAIGGLAGYEDTQYF
TRBV5-1,CASSIQGPKGTGELFF
TRBV12-3/TRBV12-4,CASSTLTGLSYEQYF
TRBV7-2,CASSFVGGPEQFF
TRBV18,CASSPGVGSYNEQFF
TRBV6-1,CASSFRQTNYGYTF
TRBV27,CASSLSSRFTDTQYF
TRBV19,CASSTSRGNQPQHF
TRBV3-1,CASSPWGGGEETQYF